A single sample gave rise to the 23 T cell receptor beta chains below, sequenced in a study of shared T cell receptors in the human thymus (dated by TCRdb to the early 2020s). The method was the immunoSEQ multiplex PCR assay. TCRdb took this table from immuneACCESS and kept in-frame rearrangements with V and J called. Such tables lack part of the clones; where checked against another copy, unresolved V genes explain under half of the gap, and the rest is unexplained. This sample holds some 640,000 clones; approximately 87% were observed only once. Just under 0.0095% of the sample rests with the top ten. The sample also formed part of further work on human thymus T cells.

The sample comprised thymocytes. Every receptor here comes from a boy in the first two years of life with a congenital heart defect. Donor details come from another sample of the same person, matched by shared clones.

This clone was found a few times. The V gene is TRBV28, the J gene TRBJ2-2; TRBD2 aligns across 7 bases. Germline assignment: CDR1 MDHEN and CDR2 SYDVKM. V lost 3 bases, J lost 7 bases, and 17 bases stayed unmatched. The CDR3 loop spans 18 amino acids. In DNA, the CDR3 is TGTGCCAGCAGTTTTGTTCAGGGTTACAGCGGGAAAAACGGGGAGCTGTTTTTT. The encoded protein is CASSFVQGYSGKNGELFF.

This rearrangement joins TRBV4-3 to TRBJ2-1; 7 bases are a match to TRBD2. V trimming: 4 bases; J trimming: 0 bases; junction bases outside the gene matches: 3. Germline V gives CDR1 LGHNA, CDR2 YSLEER. The CDR3 runs 15 residues. Written as DNA, the CDR3 is TGCGCCAGCAGCCCCGGGGGGATCTCCTACAATGAGCAGTTCTTC. Translated, it gives CASSPGGISYNEQFF.

The chain combines TRBV28 with TRBJ2-3; D possibly corresponds to TRBD2 (5 bases). The germline V gene encodes CDR1 MDHEN and CDR2 SYDVKM. The CDR3 is 12 residues long. Trimming stripped 3 bases from V and 7 bases from J, with 8 bases between. The CDR3 loop reads CASSFPGNTQYF. Here the CDR3 DNA reads TGTGCCAGCAGTTTTCCGGGAAATACGCAGTATTTT.

The J gene is TRBJ2-7, the V gene TRBV27; D gene uncertain. In germline, CDR1 is MNHEY, CDR2 SMNVEV (reference sequence). Trimming removed 6 bases from V and 1 base from J, with 10 bases in between. This CDR3 is built from 13 residues. CDR3 in DNA: TGTGCCAGCAGCGCAAACCTATCCTACGAGCAGTACTTC. It specifies CASSANLSYEQYF.

The chain uses TRBV19 and TRBJ2-7, with D perhaps matching TRBD1 (6 bases). V lost 6 bases, J lost 4 bases, and 16 bases lay in between. The CDR3 has 14 residues. The germline gives CDR1 LNHDA, CDR2 SQIVND (reference sequence). CDR3 DNA: TGTGCCAGTAGCCAACAGGGAGCCTCGTACGAGCAGTACTTC. This sequence encodes CASSQQGASYEQYF.

This CDR3 reads CASSSGTGEQYF. CDR3 coding DNA: TGTGCCAGTAGTTCCGGGACAGGCGAGCAGTACTTC. The V call is TRBV19, the J call TRBJ2-7; 8 bases are shared with TRBD1. Germline-derived CDR1 and CDR2 are LNHDA and SQIVND (reference sequence). Trimming removed 5 bases from V and 6 bases from J; junction bases left unmatched: 3. CDR3 length equals 12 residues. Together with reference TRBV19 and TRBJ2-7, the CDR3 gives the full variable domain: DGGITQSPKYLFRKEGQNVTLSCEQNLNHDAMYWYRQDPGQGLRLIYYSQIVNDFQKGDIAEGYSVSREKKESFPLTVTSAQKNPTAFYLCASSSGTGEQYFGPGTRLTVT.

The rearrangement links TRBV28 to TRBJ1-5, with D uncertain. Looked up from germline, CDR1 is MDHEN and CDR2 is SYDVKM. The CDR3 has 17 amino acids. Trimming cost V 5 bases and J 3 bases, with 20 bases left between them. CDR3 loop: CASSPTRDGRINQPQHF. The CDR3 DNA follows: TGTGCCAGCAGTCCCACCCGTGACGGGAGGATCAATCAGCCCCAGCATTTT.

The V and J genes are TRBV6-5 and TRBJ1-1; tentative D call: TRBD1 (5 bases). This CDR3 is 11 amino acids long. V gave up 7 bases and J gave up 5 bases, with 8 bases separating them. The germline V gene encodes CDR1 MNHEY and CDR2 SVGAGI. CDR3 loop: CASTKGTEAFF. CDR3 sequence (DNA): TGTGCCAGCACCAAGGGGACTGAAGCTTTCTTT.

This clone is a singleton in its sample. The chain uses TRBV5-4 and TRBJ2-1, with TRBD2 matching 9 bases. The CDR3 length is 15 residues. J gave up 8 bases and V 4 bases, and 10 bases lay outside the gene matches. CDR1 SGHNT and CDR2 YYREEE come from the germline V gene (reference sequence). The CDR3 sequence is CASSGFAGGPYEQFF. The CDR3 DNA sequence: TGTGCCAGCAGCGGATTCGCGGGAGGGCCCTATGAGCAGTTCTTC.

This chain joins TRBV7-2 and TRBJ2-7, with TRBD2 matching over 8 bases. The CDR3 has 15 amino acids. Germline values: CDR1 SGHTA, CDR2 FQGNSA. V lost 1 base, J lost 5 bases, and 7 bases stayed unmatched. CDR3 in amino acids: CASSLDSGSVNEQYF. The CDR3 nucleotides are TGTGCCAGCAGCTTAGACAGCGGGAGCGTGAACGAGCAGTACTTC.

V and J are TRBV7-6 and TRBJ1-5; 10 nucleotides agree with TRBD1. The germline CDR1 and CDR2 sequences are SGHVS and FNYEAQ. This CDR3 is built from 15 residues. The V segment lost 5 bases and the J segment 2 bases; nucleotides outside the gene matches: 3. The CDR3 sequence: CASSVGTGGNQPQHF. CDR3 DNA sequence: TGTGCCAGCAGCGTCGGGACAGGGGGCAATCAGCCCCAGCATTTT.

This sequence joins TRBV28 and TRBJ2-3; 12 bases fit TRBD1. Trimming removed 4 bases from V and 4 bases from J; junction bases left unmatched: 6. CDR1 is MDHEN, CDR2 SYDVKM, per germline. This CDR3 contains 16 residues. In DNA form, the CDR3 reads TGTGCCAGCAGTTCCGGGACAGGGGGCGAATCAGATACGCAGTATTTT. Translated: CASSSGTGGESDTQYF.

This sequence joins TRBV10-3 and TRBJ1-4; 9 bases match TRBD1. The CDR3 runs 13 residues. The ends lost 5 bases at V and 8 bases at J; junction bases unmatched: 3. CDR1 is ENHRY, CDR2 SYGVKD, per germline. The CDR3 spells CAISRTGEEKLFF. The CDR3 nucleotides are TGTGCCATCAGTCGGACAGGGGAGGAAAAACTGTTTTTT.

The rearrangement joins TRBV30 to TRBJ2-1; 9 bases are shared with TRBD2. Germline-derived CDR1 and CDR2 are GTSNPN and SVGIG (reference sequence). With 4 bases clipped from V and 6 bases from J, the junction kept 10 bases outside the gene matches. This CDR3 contains 15 residues. The CDR3 DNA follows: TGTGCCTGGACTGAGTGGAGCGGGGGGACCAATGAGCAGTTCTTC. Residues: CAWTEWSGGTNEQFF. Supplemented by reference TRBV30 and TRBJ2-1, the full variable domain reads SQTIHQWPATLVQPVGSPLSLECTVEGTSNPNLYWYRQAAGRGLQLLFYSVGIGQISSEVPQNLSASRPQDRQFILSSKKLLLSDSGFYLCAWTEWSGGTNEQFFGPGTRLTVL.

This sequence joins TRBV5-6 and TRBJ2-5; tentatively, D is TRBD2 (6 bases). The CDR3 has 14 residues. Trimming left V 0 bases short and J 5 bases short, with 11 bases between. The V gene's germline CDR1 is SGHDT and CDR2 YYEEEE. The chain's CDR3 is CASSLALEGETQYF. In DNA, the CDR3 is TGTGCCAGCAGCTTGGCCTTGGAGGGCGAGACCCAGTACTTC.

This sequence joins TRBV6-5 and TRBJ1-5; TRBD1 matches at 7 bases. V dropped 6 bases and J dropped 9; count of bases not matched to a gene: 11. The CDR3 covers 14 residues. Germline CDR1 and CDR2: MNHEY and SVGAGI. Written as DNA, the CDR3 is TGTGCCAGCAGACTCACGACAGGGCCCGGGCCCCAGCATTTT. This encodes CASRLTTGPGPQHF.

V and J are TRBV18 and TRBJ1-5; D remains ambiguous. Germline V CDR1 and CDR2: KGHSH, LQKENI. The CDR3 runs to 15 residues. V lost 2 bases and J 4 bases, leaving 12 bases between the germline ends. The CDR3, as DNA: TGTGCCAGCTCACCAGTCAAAGAGGGTAATCAGCCCCAGCATTTT. Translated, it gives CASSPVKEGNQPQHF.

J is TRBJ2-1 and V is TRBV4-3, with 10 bases matching TRBD2. The CDR3 runs 16 residues. Unmatched junction bases numbered 11, after V lost 2 bases and J lost 10 bases. From germline, CDR1 is LGHNA and CDR2 YSLEER. In DNA, the CDR3 is TGCGCCAGCAGCCAAACGATCCGGACTAGCGGTAACGAGCAGTTCTTC. Translation gives CASSQTIRTSGNEQFF.

This clone was seen more than once but under ten times. The rearrangement joins TRBV12-5 to TRBJ1-2, with 8 positions matching TRBD1. V was clipped by 9 bases and J by 4 bases; unmatched bases: 10. The germline V gene has CDR1 LGHNT and CDR2 FRNRAP. The CDR3 runs to 14 residues. CDR3 nucleotide sequence: TGTGCTAGCCTCGACAGGGGTGCCGGCTATGGCTACACCTTC. Encoded protein: CASLDRGAGYGYTF.

This chain links TRBV23-1 with TRBJ2-2; 8 positions match TRBD1. TRBV23-1 is sorted into the ORF group, with uncertain function. The J segment lost 3 bases and the V segment lost 5 bases, leaving 32 bases of the junction unmatched. The CDR3 loop spans 24 amino acids. CDR3 in amino acids: CASSKRGRPDRATRTQSYTGELFF. As DNA, the CDR3 is TGCGCCAGCAGTAAAAGGGGAAGACCGGACAGGGCGACTAGGACTCAGTCGTACACCGGGGAGCTGTTTTTT.

The gene calls are TRBV14 and TRBJ2-2; TRBD2 agrees at 7 bases. The CDR3 is 17 amino acids. With V trimmed by 4 bases and J by 1 base, 9 bases remained unmatched. CDR1 is SGHDN, CDR2 FVKESK, per germline. This CDR3 reads CASSRGTGTKNTGELFF. The CDR3 DNA sequence: TGTGCCAGCAGCCGCGGAACCGGGACTAAGAACACCGGGGAGCTGTTTTTT. Combining the CDR3 with reference TRBV14 and TRBJ2-2 gives the whole variable domain EAGVTQFPSHSVIEKGQTVTLRCDPISGHDNLYWYRRVMGKEIKFLLHFVKESKQDESGMPNNRFLAERTGGTYSTLKVQPAELEDSGVYFCASSRGTGTKNTGELFFGEGSRLTVL.

The chain has TRBV28 and TRBJ2-1; 9 bases line up with TRBD1. The germline gives CDR1 MDHEN, CDR2 SYDVKM. This CDR3 has 15 amino acids. J lost 10 bases, V lost 9 bases, and 16 bases had no gene match. The CDR3 nucleotides read TGTGCCAGTACCTACAGGGGGCTTGGCACAACGGAGCAGTTCTTC. This encodes CASTYRGLGTTEQFF.

The CDR3 loop reads CATSQSDRSSYEQYF. CDR3 DNA: TGTGCCACCAGCCAAAGCGACAGATCCTCCTACGAGCAGTACTTC. The chain combines TRBV15 with TRBJ2-5; tentatively, D is TRBD1 (5 bases). The end of the DNA is better explained by TRBJ2-7, so the J call may be wrong. CDR1 is LNHNV, CDR2 YYDKDF, per germline (reference sequence). This CDR3 region has 15 residues.